This T cell receptor beta chain came from a study of blood T cell repertoires in COVID-19. Study-wide context: T cells, B-cell-depleted T cells, or PBMCs supplied cDNA or gDNA.

Participants spanned ages about 18 to 90 years and resided in roughly 26 US areas. Original processing methods: Cell counts per sample came from amplifying reference gene primers. Only in-frame clones appear in the TCRdb table, and some are missing; sequencing was by immunoSEQ multiplex PCR. The V and J calls and clone size come from that table; D and trimming were worked out from the DNA. The sample records 220,000 or so clones, 70% to 85% being singletons. The source material was PBMCs or T cells enriched from blood (not recorded which). This sequence originates from a woman aged 55-70 years who had recovered from COVID-19.

The CDR3 DNA sequence: TGTGCCAGCAGCCAAAAGCGGACCTATAATTCACCCCTCCACTTT. Translation gives CASSQKRTYNSPLHF. The rearrangement joins TRBV3-1 (or the pseudogene TRBV3-2) to TRBJ1-6; D not certain. The CDR3 sequence is 15 residues long. Germline V gives CDR1 LGHDT, CDR2 YNNKEL (reference sequence). V was cut by 2 bases and J by 2 bases, with 7 bases left in between.